Listed below are T cell receptor beta chains from one sample, sequenced in a study of Graves' ophthalmopathy and Graves' hyperthyroidism. TCRdb reprocessed the multiplex PCR reads with MiXCR, giving one entry per CDR3 protein. The table includes around 590,000 distinct CDR3 sequences, less than 45% detected once. The sample comprised peripheral blood or thyroid tissue (not recorded which). The source of these receptors is an adult man with Graves' hyperthyroidism. Both conserved end residues are part of each CDR3. The D gene is left open where the match is weak. Size tells how often a clone was seen (once, few, many) or the class of an expanded clone, and some rows leave it out.

>TRBD1|TRBV10-1|many|TRBJ1-6
TGCGCCAGCAGTGCGGGACAGCATAATTCACCCCTCCACTTT
CASSAGQHNSPLHF
>-|TRBV7-9|many|TRBJ1-2
TGTGCCAGCAGCTCGATTCGGCAGGAAGACTATGGCTACACCTTC
CASSSIRQEDYGYTF
>-|TRBV28|-|TRBJ1-1
TGTGCCAGCAGTTTAATCCCGGGCGCTGAAGCTTTCTTT
CASSLIPGAEAFF
>-|TRBV5-6|few|TRBJ1-5
TGTGCCAGCAGCTTGGCCGGGGGGGAGGGAGGAAGCAATCAGCCCCAGCATTTT
CASSLAGGEGGSNQPQHF
>TRBD1|TRBV7-3|-|TRBJ2-7
TGTGCCAGCAGTTACGCGGGACAGGGAAGCGAGCAGTGCTTC
CASSYAGQGSEQCF
>-|TRBV11-2|-|TRBJ2-5
TGTGCCAGCAGCGACGCAACAGGGTTGGAGACCCAGTACTTC
CASSDATGLETQYF
>-|TRBV7-6|-|TRBJ1-1
TGTGCCAGCAGCCCCGGGGGGGATGAAGCTTTCTTT
CASSPGGDEAFF
>-|TRBV24-1|many|TRBJ2-5
TGTGCCACCAGTGGGGCGGGAAGTGACGAGACCCAGTACTTC
CATSGAGSDETQYF
>-|TRBV7-9|-|TRBJ2-2
TGTGCCAGCAGCCAACTTTCCGGGACCCTGCACACCGGGGAGCTGTTTTTT
CASSQLSGTLHTGELFF
>-|TRBV7-9|-|TRBJ1-4
TGTGCCAGCGGCCTAAGACCCTCAACTAATGAAAAACTGTTTTTT
CASGLRPSTNEKLFF
>TRBD1|TRBV10-3|-|TRBJ2-5
TGTGCCATCAGTGATCAGGACAGGGCGGACCAAGAGACCCAGTACTTC
CAISDQDRADQETQYF
>-|TRBV5-1|few|TRBJ2-5
TGCGCCAGCAGCTTTGGGTGGAGCCAAGAGACCCAGTACTTC
CASSFGWSQETQYF
>-|TRBV19|many|TRBJ1-1
TGTGCCAGTACAGGGACTGAAGCTTTCTTT
CASTGTEAFF
>TRBD1|TRBV5-1|many|TRBJ2-5
TGCGCCAGCAGCTTGTTGGGGACAGGGAAGGAGACCCAGTACTTC
CASSLLGTGKETQYF
>TRBD2|TRBV20-1|-|TRBJ2-7
TGCAGTGCTATCGGACTAGCGGACCCTTTACCCTACGAGCAGTACTTC
CSAIGLADPLPYEQYF
>TRBD1|TRBV6-5|few|TRBJ2-7
TGTGCCAGCAGTTTCTCAGGGGGCGGCCCCTCCTGGGAGCAGTACTTC
CASSFSGGGPSWEQYF
>-|TRBV30|-|TRBJ1-4
TGTGCCTGGACAGGGAATGCGGAAAAACTGTTTTTT
CAWTGNAEKLFF
>TRBD2|TRBV28|many|TRBJ2-7
TGTGCCAGCAGTTTGCCGGGGGGCTCCTACGAGCAGTACTTC
CASSLPGGSYEQYF
>TRBD2|TRBV2|-|TRBJ2-3
TGTGCCTTACTAGCGAGCGCAGATACGCAGTATTTT
CALLASADTQYF
>-|TRBV25-1|-|TRBJ1-1
TGTGCCAGCAGTCCGATCTCAGGGCGTGATGAAGCTTTCTTT
CASSPISGRDEAFF
>-|TRBV6-4|-|TRBJ1-2
TGTGCCAGCAGTGACTCGACGGGCGGGGACTATGGCTACACCTTC
CASSDSTGGDYGYTF
>-|TRBV29-1|-|TRBJ2-7
TGCAGCGTTGAGTTGGGGGGGCCTCCCTACGAGCAGTACTTC
CSVELGGPPYEQYF
>TRBD1|TRBV7-8|-|TRBJ1-1
TGTGCCAGCAGTTTATCGAGGATATACAGGGGGAACATGAACACTGAAGCTTTCTTT
CASSLSRIYRGNMNTEAFF
>-|TRBV4-1|-|TRBJ2-7
TGCGCCAGCAGCCAACGTACCGGGGGAAATTCCTACGAGCAGTACTTC
CASSQRTGGNSYEQYF
>-|TRBV7-9|many|TRBJ1-5
TGTGCCAGCAGCCCCAGTTCTGGCCCGGCCCACAATCAGCCCCAGCATTTT
CASSPSSGPAHNQPQHF
>-|TRBV29-1|-|TRBJ2-7
TGCAGCGGACAGTGGTCCTACGAGCAGTACTTC
CSGQWSYEQYF
>-|TRBV5-1|-|TRBJ1-2
TGCGCCAGCAGCAGGTGGTTTTTTAACTATGGCTACACCTTC
CASSRWFFNYGYTF
>TRBD1|TRBV19|-|TRBJ1-1
TGTGCCAGTAGTATCCGCGGGACAGGGGGCACTGAAGCTTTCTTT
CASSIRGTGGTEAFF
>TRBD1|TRBV10-3|-|TRBJ1-4
TGTGCCTCCCGCCCCGACAGGGAAGATCGGTTGTTTTTT
CASRPDREDRLFF
>-|TRBV5-5|-|TRBJ1-4
TGTGCCAGCAGCGCTCGGGGCTGTCATCTAAGTGAAAAACTGTTTTTT
CASSARGCHLSEKLFF
>TRBD2|TRBV9|few|TRBJ2-2
TGTGCCAGCAGCGTAGCGGGTTCTGGCGGGAGGAACACCGGGGAGCTGTTTTTT
CASSVAGSGGRNTGELFF
>TRBD2|TRBV20-1|-|TRBJ2-7
TGCAGTGCTAACCTGGGGGGGGACGAGCAGCACTTC
CSANLGGDEQHF
>TRBD2|TRBV12-5|few|TRBJ2-7
TGTGCTAGTGGCCCGGGGACTAGCGGGGGGGACTACGAGCAGTACTTC
CASGPGTSGGDYEQYF
>-|TRBV12-3/TRBV12-4|-|TRBJ2-7
TGTGCCAGCAGTTTGGGTTACGGCGAGCAGTACTTC
CASSLGYGEQYF
>-|TRBV2|once|TRBJ2-7
TGTGCCAGCAGAACGGCAGGACCCGGTGAGCAGTACTTC
CASRTAGPGEQYF
>TRBD2|TRBV29-1|once|TRBJ2-7
TGCAGCGTAGGCGGGGGATTAACCTACGGGCAGTACTTC
CSVGGGLTYGQYF
>TRBD1|TRBV29-1|-|TRBJ1-2
TGCAGCGTCGCCCAGGGACAGGGACACTATGGCTACACCTTC
CSVAQGQGHYGYTF
>TRBD1|TRBV7-8|many|TRBJ1-1
TGTGCCAGCGCCTCAGCGACAGGGTTGAACACTGAAGCTTTCTTT
CASASATGLNTEAFF
>-|TRBV7-9|few|TRBJ1-4
TGTGCCAGCAGCCTAAAAACAGGGTACGATGAAAAACTGTTTTTT
CASSLKTGYDEKLFF
>-|TRBV7-9|-|TRBJ1-4
TGTGCCAGCAGTATTTACAGGGCGGATAATGAAAAACTGTTTTTT
CASSIYRADNEKLFF
>-|TRBV20-1|many|TRBJ1-6
TGCAGTGCCCCACCCGAACAGACCAATAATTCACCCCTCCACTTT
CSAPPEQTNNSPLHF
>TRBD2|TRBV9|-|TRBJ2-3
TGTGCCAGCAGCGGCCAAACGGGGCGGGGGGTCACAGATACGCAGTATTTT
CASSGQTGRGVTDTQYF
>-|TRBV7-6|-|TRBJ2-7
TGTGCCAGCAGCTTTTCGGGGGATGCCGAGCAGTACTTC
CASSFSGDAEQYF
>-|TRBV20-1|-|TRBJ2-5
TGCAGTGCCCGGGACTGGTACCAAGAGACCCAGTACTTC
CSARDWYQETQYF
>TRBD1|TRBV12-3/TRBV12-4|few|TRBJ2-7
TGTGCCAGCAGTTTATCGACAGGGGGCGGCTACGAGCAGTACTTC
CASSLSTGGGYEQYF